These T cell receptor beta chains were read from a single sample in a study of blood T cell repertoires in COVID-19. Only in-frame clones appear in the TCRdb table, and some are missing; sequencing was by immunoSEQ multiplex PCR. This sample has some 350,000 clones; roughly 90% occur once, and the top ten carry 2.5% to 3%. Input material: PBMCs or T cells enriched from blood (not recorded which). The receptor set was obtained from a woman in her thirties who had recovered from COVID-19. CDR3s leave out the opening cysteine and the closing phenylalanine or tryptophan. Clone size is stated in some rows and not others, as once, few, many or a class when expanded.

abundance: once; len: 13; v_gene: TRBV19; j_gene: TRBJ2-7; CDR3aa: ASSVGQGLSYEQY
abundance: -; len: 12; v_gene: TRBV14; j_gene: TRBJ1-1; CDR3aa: ASSPEGPNTEAF
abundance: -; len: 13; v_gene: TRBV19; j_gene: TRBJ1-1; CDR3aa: ASSIPGQGNTEAF
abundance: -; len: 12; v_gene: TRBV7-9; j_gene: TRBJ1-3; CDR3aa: ASSLGTAGNTIY
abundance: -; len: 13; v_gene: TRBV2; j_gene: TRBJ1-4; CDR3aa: ASSRDRGWGEKLF
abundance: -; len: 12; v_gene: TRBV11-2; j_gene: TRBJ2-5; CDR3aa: ASSLGQYQETQY
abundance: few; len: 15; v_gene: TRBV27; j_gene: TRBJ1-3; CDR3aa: ASSPDTRTPSGNTIY
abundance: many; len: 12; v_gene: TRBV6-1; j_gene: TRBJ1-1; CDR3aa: ASSDAVENTEAF
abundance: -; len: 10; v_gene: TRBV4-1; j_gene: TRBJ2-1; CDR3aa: ASSPSGDEQF
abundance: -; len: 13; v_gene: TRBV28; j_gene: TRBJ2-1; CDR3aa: ASSDRRRSYNEQF
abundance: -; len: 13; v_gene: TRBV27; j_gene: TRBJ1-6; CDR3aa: ASSTLQGVRSPLH
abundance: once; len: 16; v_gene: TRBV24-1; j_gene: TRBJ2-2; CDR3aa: ATSASPGQGARTGELF
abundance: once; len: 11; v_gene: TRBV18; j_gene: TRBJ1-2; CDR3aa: ASSSDSNYGYT
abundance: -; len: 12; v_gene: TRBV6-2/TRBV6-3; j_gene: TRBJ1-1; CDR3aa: ASSYLGTGGGAF
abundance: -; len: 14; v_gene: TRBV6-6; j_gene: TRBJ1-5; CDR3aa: ASSHQGTVENQPQH
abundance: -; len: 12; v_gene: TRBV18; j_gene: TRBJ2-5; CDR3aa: ASSPPPSGETQY
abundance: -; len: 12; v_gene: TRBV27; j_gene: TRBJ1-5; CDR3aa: ASRPGTGVQPQH
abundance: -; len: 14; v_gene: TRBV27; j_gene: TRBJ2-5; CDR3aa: ASSPSVGFSEETQY
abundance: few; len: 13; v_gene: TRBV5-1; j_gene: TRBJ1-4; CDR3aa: ASSLGDSDNEKLF
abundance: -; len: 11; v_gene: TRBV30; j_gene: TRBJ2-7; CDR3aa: AWFPTSSYEQY
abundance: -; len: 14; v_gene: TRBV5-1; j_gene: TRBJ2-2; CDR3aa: ASTPGGTGTTGELF
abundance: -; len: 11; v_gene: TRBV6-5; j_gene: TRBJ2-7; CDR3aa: ASSTGGYAEQY